This T cell receptor beta chain is drawn from a study of Graves' ophthalmopathy and Graves' hyperthyroidism. Germline values: CDR1 MNHEY, CDR2 SVGEGT. V was cut by 2 bases and J by 2 bases, with 10 bases left in between. The CDR3 contains 15 residues. RNA transcripts were the template, and TCR beta CDR3 regions were amplified from them. The library came from an HTBI-primed first-round RT-PCR and a second-round multiplex PCR. TCRdb reprocessed the multiplex PCR reads via MiXCR and lists one record per CDR3 protein. The sample includes hundreds of thousands of distinct CDR3 sequences, roughly 20% of them seen just once. This clonotype was found many times.

Sequenced: peripheral blood. This chain connects TRBV6-2 or TRBV6-3 to TRBJ1-5; D unresolved. The origin of this receptor is a woman under 30 with stable Graves' hyperthyroidism. The CDR3 coding sequence is TGTGCCAGCAGTTACGGGGATACCGGCAATCAGCCCCAGCATTTT. Its translation is CASSYGDTGNQPQHF.